The text below deals with one TCR beta chain. Its antigen is still unknown. Generated by immunoSEQ multiplex PCR, the TCRdb table keeps only in-frame clones and is missing some. The sample lists hundreds of thousands of clones; 90% were seen once. Treatment described: 15 to 20 received Ad26.COV2.S at low or high dose, single or two shots; about 5 received placebo; per-sample allocation not given. Sample collection was performed on day 63 after the first vaccine or placebo injection. This entry belongs to a study of Ad26.COV2.S vaccination and SARS-CoV-2 variants. Study-wide context: A participant enrolled in the COV1001 Ad26.COV2.S trial arm provided the sample. Each vaccinee took Ad26.COV2.S intramuscularly, once or twice 56 days apart.

Regarding the study as a whole: Analytic work on TCR breadth and depth might have understated the full extent of total T cell responses.

The sample here was peripheral blood, taken in a trial of Ad26.COV2.S vaccine versus placebo. The clonotype originates from a person aged 18-65 years who received the Ad26.COV2.S COVID-19 vaccine or a placebo.

CDR3 sequence: CASTINTQDYEQYF. For the CDR3, the DNA is TGTGCCAGCACCATAAATACTCAAGACTACGAGCAGTACTTC. The chain couples TRBV7-2 to TRBJ2-7, with D unresolved. Trimming left V 7 bases short and J 3 bases short, with 16 bases between. Germline V gene sequence: CDR1 SGHTA, CDR2 FQGNSA. CDR3 size: 14 residues.